Listed below are T cell receptor beta chains from one sample, sequenced in a study of T cells in Graves' hyperthyroidism and ophthalmopathy. In TCRdb, the multiplex PCR reads were re-called with MiXCR into one record per CDR3 protein. The sample carries 300,000 to 450,000 distinct CDR3 sequences, 14% recorded once. The sample comprised blood. The receptor source for this set is a woman aged 55-69 years with Graves' hyperthyroidism. Each CDR3 is given with its conserved first and last residue.

CDR3 length	V gene	J gene	CDR3 protein
14	TRBV7-2	TRBJ2-7	CASSLEQGAPEQYF
13	TRBV2	TRBJ2-7	CASRRDRGYEQYF
16	TRBV7-3	TRBJ2-2	CASSPRTAADTGELFF
16	TRBV2	TRBJ2-7	CASLDHRLAGSYEQYF
16	TRBV28	TRBJ1-3	CASSGQRSFSGNTIYF
14	TRBV24-1	TRBJ2-5	CATSPPGQRETQYF
14	TRBV29-1	TRBJ1-5	CSVSTGTGNQPQHF
16	TRBV7-8	TRBJ2-1	CANPRVGGMPYNEQFF
14	TRBV7-3	TRBJ2-5	CASSTSGGQETQYF
16	TRBV5-6	TRBJ2-3	CASSLVRGRLTDTQYF
14	TRBV12-3/TRBV12-4	TRBJ2-2	CASSLRWNTGELFF
12	TRBV7-2	TRBJ2-3	CASGRRTDTQYF
15	TRBV12-3/TRBV12-4	TRBJ2-3	CASTPFVTNTDTQYF
12	TRBV6-5	TRBJ2-2	CASSYRPGELFF
14	TRBV18	TRBJ2-4	CASLPDLDKNIQYF
15	TRBV16	TRBJ1-2	CASSQNGGPTYGYTF
15	TRBV7-3	TRBJ2-3	CASSYLAGSTDTQYF
14	TRBV29-1	TRBJ2-7	CSVEEGTTSVEQYF
14	TRBV2	TRBJ1-2	CASSGLLSRWGYTF
15	TRBV20-1	TRBJ2-3	CSARDSSEYTDTQYF
15	TRBV19	TRBJ1-1	CASSIRSDGYTEAFF
15	TRBV15	TRBJ1-5	CATSRGAGANQPQHF
13	TRBV2	TRBJ2-1	CASSENSRSEQFF
15	TRBV15	TRBJ2-2	CATQGDIFNTGELVF
14	TRBV6-1	TRBJ1-1	CASRLPQKDTEAFF